This T cell receptor beta chain stems from a study of PD-1 blockade in classical Hodgkin lymphoma. Whole-study results and caveats: Compared with healthy donors, newly diagnosed patients reportedly showed lower baseline TCR diversity. It was among complete responders that baseline diversity resembled that of newly diagnosed patients.

Every one of the patients relapsed after autologous stem cell transplantation (brentuximab vedotin exposure was variable). Complete response, partial response or progressive disease made up the best responses. The data were produced by immunoSEQ multiplex PCR, yet TCRdb's version contains in-frame clones alone and is incomplete. The sample consists of over 50,000 clones, around 75% of them appearing once. Turning to this clone: Its target is unknown.

J gave up 5 bases and V 3 bases, and 14 bases lay outside the gene matches. The CDR3 consists of 16 residues. Germline assignment: CDR1 SGHRS and CDR2 YFSETQ. This TCR was recovered from a human donor with classical Hodgkin lymphoma. The sample was peripheral blood mononuclear cells (PBMCs), taken before the second cycle of nivolumab. The chain has TRBV5-1 and TRBJ2-7; 7 nucleotides align to TRBD1. DNA of the CDR3: TGCGCCAGCAGCTCCAGGACAGGCCATATAGGAGACGAGCAGTACTTC. Translated, it gives CASSSRTGHIGDEQYF.